Sequencing of this T cell receptor (beta chain) was carried out in a study of cytomegalovirus exposure and HLA in healthy donors. The overall study: A preliminary data release comprised roughly 80 million unique TCRs obtained from HLA-typed donors.

Concerning this clone itself: Antigen unknown.

CDR1 and CDR2 from the germline V gene are WSHSY and SAAADI. This CDR3 region has 14 residues. The trim removed 7 bases at V and 6 bases at J, leaving 8 bases unmatched. The PCR ran on 60 Vbeta and 13 Jbeta primers. Sequenced by immunoSEQ multiplex PCR; TCRdb stores in-frame clones only, minus some. Of more than 100,000 clones listed, 60% to 80% were seen once; the top ten hold around 4.2%. Study-level points and caveats: A later analysis found common viral pathogens apparently linked to several of the most significant clusters. Earlier results showed most TCR beta V segments being productive about 90% or about 30% of the time.

Sequencing used PBMCs. This chain uses TRBV10-2 with TRBJ2-2; 7 nucleotides agree with TRBD1. This receptor was identified in a man aged 45-65 years in good health and CMV-seropositive. The CDR3, as DNA: TGCGCCAGCACCCTGGACAGGCGGGCCGGGGAGCTGTTTTTT. Its translation is CASTLDRRAGELFF.